This T cell receptor (beta chain) comes out of a study of blood T cell repertoires in COVID-19. The germline CDR1 and CDR2 sequences are MNHEY and SMNVEV (reference sequence). The length of the CDR3 is 12 residues. Trimming removed 5 bases from V and 3 bases from J, with 5 bases in between. Measured with immunoSEQ multiplex PCR; TCRdb has only the in-frame clones, and not every one. The sample yields about 73,000 clones, 85% to 90% seen once. The sequence was obtained from a man older than 75 with acute or convalescent COVID-19. The sample taken for sequencing was peripheral blood. The chain is built from TRBV27 and TRBJ1-5; no definite D call. The CDR3 DNA sequence: TGTGCCAGCAGTACTAACAATCAGCCCCAGCATTTT. Its translation is CASSTNNQPQHF.